The clone carrying this TCR beta chain was picked up a small number of times. Primed by a sample-barcoded 5' primer and a J-beta primer mix, a second PCR proceeded for about 7 to 12 cycles. Sequencing recovered at least 3 million CDR3-containing paired-end reads from each sample. TCRdb re-called the 5' RACE reads with MiXCR, one entry per CDR3 protein. The table records around 600,000 distinct CDR3 sequences, less than 60% of them present only once. Each sample had at least 6.5 million PBMCs isolated. The record originates from a study of blood T cells in healthy people across ages. Study background: Template switching picked up about one barcoded beta molecule for each two T cells.

The CDR3 is made up of 13 amino acids. Germline V CDR1 and CDR2: DFQATT, SNEGSKA (reference sequence). V lost 6 bases and J 2 bases, leaving 12 bases between the germline ends. The clonotype comes from a man at least 80 years old in good health. The chain combines TRBV20-1 with TRBJ2-3; the D call may be TRBD1 or TRBD2 (5 bases each). The sample was blood. The CDR3 DNA reads TGCAGTGCCCCACTAGGGGTCACAGATACGCAGTATTTT. Translation: CSAPLGVTDTQYF.